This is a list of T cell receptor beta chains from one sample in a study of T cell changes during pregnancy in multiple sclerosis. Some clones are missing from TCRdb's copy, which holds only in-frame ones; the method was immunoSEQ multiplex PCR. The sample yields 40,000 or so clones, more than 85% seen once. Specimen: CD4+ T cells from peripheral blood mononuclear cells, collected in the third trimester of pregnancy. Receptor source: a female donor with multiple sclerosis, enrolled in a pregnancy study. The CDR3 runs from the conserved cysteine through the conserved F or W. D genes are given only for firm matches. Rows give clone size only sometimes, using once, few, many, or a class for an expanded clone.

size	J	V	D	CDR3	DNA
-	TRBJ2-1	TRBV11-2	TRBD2	CASSLRREDSNRGEQFF	TGTGCCAGCAGCTTACGGCGGGAGGACTCAAACCGGGGTGAGCAGTTCTTC
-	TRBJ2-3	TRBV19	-	CASSEYRVSADTQYF	TGTGCCAGTAGTGAGTACAGGGTCTCCGCAGATACGCAGTATTTT
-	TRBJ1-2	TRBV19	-	CASSILGTYGYTF	TGTGCCAGTAGTATTTTAGGGACTTATGGCTACACCTTC
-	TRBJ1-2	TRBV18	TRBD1	CASSPLGQATGGYTF	TGTGCCAGCTCACCACTCGGACAGGCTACGGGGGGCTACACCTTC
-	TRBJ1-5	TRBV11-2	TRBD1	CASSPGTGSHQPQHF	TGTGCCAGCAGTCCCGGGACAGGGTCCCATCAGCCCCAGCATTTT
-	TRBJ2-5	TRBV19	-	CASSDRGSGGETQYF	TGTGCCAGTAGTGACCGGGGAAGTGGTGGAGAGACCCAGTACTTC
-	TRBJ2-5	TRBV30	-	CAWSLELVPVQYF	TGTGCCTGGAGTCTAGAACTAGTTCCGGTGCAGTACTTC
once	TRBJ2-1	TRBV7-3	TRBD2	CASSLTGGRSDEQFF	TGTGCCAGCAGCTTAACGGGCGGGAGGAGCGATGAGCAGTTCTTC
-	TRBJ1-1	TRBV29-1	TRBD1	CSVAEGQGLLAFF	TGCAGCGTTGCTGAGGGACAGGGGCTTTTGGCTTTCTTT
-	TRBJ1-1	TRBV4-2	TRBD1	CASSHAGGEGTEAFF	TGTGCCAGCAGCCATGCAGGGGGAGAGGGCACTGAAGCTTTCTTT
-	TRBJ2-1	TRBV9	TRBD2	CASSATSGRNNEQFF	TGTGCCAGCAGCGCAACTAGCGGGAGGAACAATGAGCAGTTCTTC
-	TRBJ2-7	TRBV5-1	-	CASSLETGTATYF	TGCGCCAGCAGCTTGGAGACCGGGACTGCAACGTACTTC
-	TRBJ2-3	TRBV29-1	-	CSVTPRPSTDTQYF	TGCAGCGTGACCCCCAGGCCTAGCACAGATACGCAGTATTTT
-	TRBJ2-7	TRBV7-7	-	CASSPGQPLSYEQYF	TGTGCCAGCAGCCCTGGACAGCCCCTCTCCTACGAGCAGTACTTC
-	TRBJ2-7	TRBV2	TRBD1	CASSEQGVSYEQYF	TGTGCCAGCAGTGAACAGGGGGTCTCCTACGAGCAGTACTTC
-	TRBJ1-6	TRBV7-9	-	CASSVGVGNSPLHF	TGTGCCAGCTCCGTGGGAGTTGGTAATTCACCCCTCCACTTT
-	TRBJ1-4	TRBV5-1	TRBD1	CASSRTGMGTNEKLFF	TGCGCCAGCAGCAGGACAGGGATGGGAACTAATGAAAAACTGTTTTTT
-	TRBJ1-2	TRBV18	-	CASSPPIQAGPDHGYTF	TGTGCCAGCTCACCACCGATCCAGGCGGGTCCGGATCATGGCTACACCTTC
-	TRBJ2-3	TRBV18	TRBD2	CASSPMTGRKYF	TGTGCCAGCTCACCTATGACCGGGAGGAAGTATTTT
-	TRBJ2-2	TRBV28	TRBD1	CASITGGISGELFF	TGTGCCAGCATCACAGGGGGGATCTCCGGGGAGCTGTTTTTT
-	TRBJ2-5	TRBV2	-	CASMSWETQYF	TGTGCCAGCATGAGTTGGGAGACCCAGTACTTC
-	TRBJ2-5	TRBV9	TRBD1	CASTLGQGKETQYF	TGTGCCAGCACCCTAGGACAGGGGAAAGAGACCCAGTACTTC
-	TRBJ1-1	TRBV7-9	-	CASSSGYTEAFF	TGTGCCAGCAGCTCCGGTTACACTGAAGCTTTCTTT
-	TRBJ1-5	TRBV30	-	CAWSPYTGKRNQPQHF	TGTGCCTGGAGTCCATATACAGGGAAGAGGAATCAGCCCCAGCATTTT
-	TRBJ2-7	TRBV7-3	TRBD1	CASSPDRISSYEQYF	TGTGCCAGCAGCCCGGACAGGATAAGCTCCTACGAGCAGTACTTC
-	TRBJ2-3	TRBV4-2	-	CASSQDYTQYF	TGTGCCAGCAGCCAAGACTATACGCAGTATTTT
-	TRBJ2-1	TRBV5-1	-	CASSLEGAQFF	TGCGCCAGCAGCTTGGAGGGAGCCCAGTTCTTC
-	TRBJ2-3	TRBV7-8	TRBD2	CASSYLAGTSSTDTQYF	TGTGCCAGCAGCTACCTAGCGGGAACTTCTAGCACAGATACGCAGTATTTT
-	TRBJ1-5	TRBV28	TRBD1	CASSVGTGNYQPQHF	TGTGCCAGCAGTGTCGGGACAGGGAATTATCAGCCCCAGCATTTT
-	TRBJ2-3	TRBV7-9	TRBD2	CANSPSGGFTDTQYF	TGTGCCAATTCCCCTAGCGGGGGCTTCACAGATACGCAGTATTTT
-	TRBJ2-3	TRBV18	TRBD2	CASSPPRAGGTDTQYF	TGTGCCAGCTCACCACCGAGGGCGGGGGGCACAGATACGCAGTATTTT
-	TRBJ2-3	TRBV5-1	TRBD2	CASSKLAVSTDTQYF	TGCGCCAGCAGCAAACTAGCGGTTAGCACAGATACGCAGTATTTT
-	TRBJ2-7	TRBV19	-	CASQSTGITAYEQYF	TGTGCCAGTCAGAGCACAGGGATCACGGCCTACGAGCAGTACTTC
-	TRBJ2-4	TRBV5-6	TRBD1	CASSLAGTGLVKNIQYF	TGTGCCAGCAGCTTGGCAGGGACAGGGCTCGTCAAAAACATTCAGTACTTC
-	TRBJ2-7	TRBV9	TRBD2	CASSPRPAGETYEQYF	TGTGCCAGCAGCCCAAGACCAGCGGGAGAGACCTACGAGCAGTACTTC
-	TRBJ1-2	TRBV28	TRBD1	CASSRTKNTGAIYGYTF	TGTGCCAGCAGTCGCACCAAGAATACAGGGGCTATCTATGGCTACACCTTC
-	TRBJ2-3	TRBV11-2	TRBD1	CASSPTGTATDTQYF	TGTGCCAGCAGCCCGACCGGGACAGCTACAGATACGCAGTATTTT
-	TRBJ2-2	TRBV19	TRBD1	CASSIRTGRTGELFF	TGTGCCAGTAGTATTCGGACAGGGCGCACCGGGGAGCTGTTTTTT
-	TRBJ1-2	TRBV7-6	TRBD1	CASSLGTGINYGYTF	TGTGCCAGCAGCTTAGGGACAGGGATTAACTATGGCTACACCTTC
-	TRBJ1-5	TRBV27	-	CASSPPRFRISNQPQHF	TGTGCCAGCAGTCCTCCTAGGTTTCGCATTAGCAATCAGCCCCAGCATTTT
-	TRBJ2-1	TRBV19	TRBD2	CASRTGLAVYNEQFF	TGTGCCAGTAGGACGGGACTAGCCGTCTACAATGAGCAGTTCTTC
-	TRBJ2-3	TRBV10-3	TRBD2	CAISESFLAGEGSTDTQYF	TGTGCCATCAGTGAGTCTTTCCTAGCGGGAGAGGGGAGCACAGATACGCAGTATTTT
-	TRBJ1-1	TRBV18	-	CASSAAEGNTEAFF	TGTGCCAGCTCGGCCGCGGAGGGGAACACTGAAGCTTTCTTT
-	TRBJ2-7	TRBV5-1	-	CASSLASGLYEQYF	TGCGCCAGCAGCTTGGCCAGCGGGCTCTACGAGCAGTACTTC
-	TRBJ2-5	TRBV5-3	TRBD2	CARSPPRLAGGEETQYF	TGTGCCAGAAGCCCCCCTAGACTAGCGGGGGGCGAAGAGACCCAGTACTTC
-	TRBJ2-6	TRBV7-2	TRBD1	CASSSGQGTGANVLTF	TGTGCCAGCAGCTCGGGACAGGGCACTGGGGCCAACGTCCTGACTTTC
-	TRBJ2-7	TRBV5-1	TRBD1	CASSFRQGGEQYF	TGCGCCAGCAGCTTCAGACAGGGGGGCGAGCAGTACTTC
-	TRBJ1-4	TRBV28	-	CASSDLRQSHEKLFF	TGTGCCAGCAGCGACCTCCGACAGTCCCATGAAAAACTGTTTTTT
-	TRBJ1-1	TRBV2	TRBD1	CASSLIQGRVDTEAFF	TGTGCCAGCAGTTTGATACAGGGGCGAGTAGACACTGAAGCTTTCTTT
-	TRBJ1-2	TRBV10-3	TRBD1	CAISEFAGTGDGYTF	TGTGCCATCAGTGAGTTCGCCGGGACAGGGGACGGCTACACCTTC
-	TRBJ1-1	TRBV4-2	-	CASRKGMGAPALNTEAFF	TGTGCCAGCAGAAAAGGGATGGGGGCGCCCGCCCTGAACACTGAAGCTTTCTTT
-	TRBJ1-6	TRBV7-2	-	CASRAGTTGGPLHF	TGTGCCAGCAGAGCCGGGACAACCGGAGGACCCCTCCACTTT
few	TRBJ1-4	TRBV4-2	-	CASSYTGEKLFF	TGTGCCAGCAGCTATACGGGGGAAAAACTGTTTTTT
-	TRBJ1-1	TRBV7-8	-	CASSLGRVDTEAFF	TGTGCCAGCAGCTTAGGCAGGGTCGACACTGAAGCTTTCTTT
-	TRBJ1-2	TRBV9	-	CASSVAGGYGYTF	TGTGCCAGCAGCGTAGCCGGGGGCTATGGCTACACCTTC
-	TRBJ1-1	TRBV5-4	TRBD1	CATAGTGVRNTEAFF	TGTGCCACTGCGGGGACAGGGGTCAGGAACACTGAAGCTTTCTTT
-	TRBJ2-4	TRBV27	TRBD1	CASSFPGQGIQYF	TGTGCCAGCAGTTTCCCCGGACAGGGAATACAGTACTTC